This TCR beta chain was documented in a study of blood T cell repertoires in COVID-19 (dated by TCRdb to the early 2020s). Notes on the research overall: Collaborator samples came from the United States, Italy and Spain and covered acute and convalescent phases of COVID-19. The sample metadata nearly always contained a de-identified subject ID, COVID-19 status, age in years and sex. The material from the prospective study consisted of cDNA or gDNA derived from T cells, B-cell-depleted T cells, or PBMCs. The dataset comprised deeply sampled blood TCRbeta repertoires from subjects exposed to, actively infected with, or recovered from COVID-19. Samples were obtained from the ongoing ImmuneRACE study (first 160 participants) and from about 1,300 subjects provided by 6 global collaborators. The repertoires were made available in a free public database intended to serve as a resource for research on the immune response to SARS-CoV-2. HLA class I and class II types, where available, came from metadata supplied by the sample provider rather than from assay-based typing.

TCRbeta CDR3 regions were amplified from genomic DNA by means of the immunoSEQ Assay, a bias-controlled multiplex PCR. The study's processing was this. The number of nucleated cells in each sample was estimated by amplification of reference gene primers within the assay. To quantify the absolute abundance of each unique TCRbeta CDR3 rearrangement, sequence reads were collapsed and filtered. For each sample, productive Simpson clonality was calculated as the square root of Simpson's diversity index across productive rearrangements. TCRdb took this table from immuneACCESS and kept in-frame rearrangements with V and J called. Such tables lack part of the clones; where checked against another copy, unresolved V genes explain under half of the gap, and the rest is unexplained. Clonal size and the V and J genes are those of that table, whereas D and trimming came from the DNA. Here the sample has under 200,000 clones; about 83% occur a single time. The ten largest clonotypes hold around 2% of the sample.

Sequences SQVTM (CDR1) and ANQGSEA (CDR2) are obtained from the germline V gene. Here V drops 2 bases and J drops 6 bases, and the junction holds 8 bases not matched to any gene. Measured from the cysteine to the phenylalanine, the CDR3 is 14 residues long. The only DNA kept is the CDR3, 42 bases in frame from the first base. Concerning this clone: Its binding antigen is unknown. Base qualities are not recorded, but no much larger clone differs from it by a single base.

Each collaborating institution followed its own protocols to collect whole blood in K2EDTA tubes. For TCRbeta analysis, collaborators shipped samples as frozen whole blood, isolated PBMCs, or DNA extracted from either of those sample types. Paper-wide results and their limitations: Clinical and demographic metadata were provided uncurated, with the amount varying by source and participant.

Sequenced: peripheral blood. Recombination linked TRBV29-1 to TRBJ2-3; 7 bases in the junction line up with TRBD2. This clonotype was sampled from a woman older than 75 with acute or convalescent COVID-19. The CDR3 corresponds to CSVEPSGGFDTQYF. The DNA sequence is as follows: TGCAGCGTTGAACCTTCCGGGGGGTTCGATACGCAGTATTTT.